This entry lists 15 T cell receptor beta chains sequenced from one sample in a study of HIV-infected patients and healthy controls. No cell fractionation was done, so the repertoire covers all unsorted peripheral blood T cells. cDNA was made from about 500 ng RNA using alpha and beta constant primers. Alpha and beta chain libraries were made separately by chain-specific third strand synthesis with multiplexing indices. Each CDR3 protein gets one entry after TCRdb re-called the 5' RACE reads with MiXCR. The repertoire holds some 9,900 distinct CDR3 sequences, with roughly 5.6% as singletons. Source: blood, taken before antiretroviral therapy. These receptor sequences come from an adult with HIV infection.

This clonotype came up many times. The chain combines TRBV6-1 with TRBJ2-7; 8 nucleotides line up with TRBD1. Germline-derived CDR1 and CDR2 are MNHNS and SASEGT. Trimming removed 4 bases from V and 4 bases from J; junction bases left unmatched: 6. This CDR3 has 14 residues. The CDR3 DNA reads TGTGCCAGCAGTGTCCGGGGACAGGTATACGAGCAGTACTTC. Its protein product is CASSVRGQVYEQYF.

Ten or more counts support this clonotype. The rearrangement links TRBV5-1 to TRBJ2-1; perhaps TRBD2 as D (6 bases). V lost 4 bases and J lost 7, with 21 bases in between. Per the germline V gene, CDR1 is SGHRS and CDR2 is YFSETQ. The CDR3 covers 16 residues. CDR3 in amino acids: CASSTVDYPTGNEQFF. As DNA, the CDR3 is TGCGCCAGCAGCACGGTGGACTACCCTACGGGGAATGAGCAGTTCTTC.

This clonotype was seen a single time. This may be a read error: a much more frequent sequence differs by one nucleotide. This chain joins TRBV29-1 and TRBJ2-3; 9 nucleotides line up with TRBD1. This CDR3 contains 13 residues. Germline CDR1 SQVTM, CDR2 ANQGSEA. The CDR3 sequence is CSSSDRGADTHYF. CDR3 DNA: TGCAGCTCGTCGGACAGGGGAGCAGATACGCATTATTTT.

This clonotype was seen repeatedly, ten times or more. The chain uses TRBV7-9 and TRBJ2-1; a weak D match, TRBD1 (6 bases). Trimming took off 8 bases at V and 4 bases at J, with 21 bases between the two ends. CDR1 SEHNR and CDR2 FQNEAQ come from the germline V gene (reference sequence). The CDR3 consists of 16 residues. The CDR3 sequence: CASSQYQGHLYNEQFF. CDR3 nucleotides: TGTGCCAGCTCCCAATATCAGGGACACCTGTACAATGAGCAGTTCTTC. The full variable domain, rest sourced from reference TRBV7-9 and TRBJ2-1, is DTGVSQNPRHKITKRGQNVTFRCDPISEHNRLYWYRQTLGQGPEFLTYFQNEAQLEKSRLLSDRFSAERPKGSFSTLEIQRTEQGDSAMYLCASSQYQGHLYNEQFFGPGTRLTVL.

By share, this clonotype ranks as medium-sized. The CDR3 DNA reads TGTGCCAGCAGCCCAGGGGGTAGCAATCAGCCCCAGCATTTT. Its translation: CASSPGGSNQPQHF. The gene calls are TRBV5-8 and TRBJ1-5; 7 bases map to TRBD1. There are 14 residues in the CDR3. Trimming cost V 4 bases and J 0 bases; bases outside gene matches: 1. Germline V gives CDR1 SGHTS, CDR2 YDEGEE.

This clonotype was seen ten or more times. The chain recombines TRBV29-1 with TRBJ2-1; no reliable D call. The CDR3 runs 12 residues. V lost 5 bases and J lost 0, with 5 bases in between. Germline lookup yields CDR1 SQVTM and CDR2 ANQGSEA. In nucleotides, the CDR3 is TGCAGCGTTCGGCACTCCTACAATGAGCAGTTCTTC. It specifies CSVRHSYNEQFF.

The chain has TRBV4-1 and TRBJ1-1; the D is unclear. V was pared by 0 bases and J by 8 bases, with 13 bases between. This CDR3 has 14 amino acids. Germline-derived CDR1 and CDR2 are MGHRA and YSYEKL. In nucleotides, the CDR3 is TGCGCCAGCAGCCAAGATTACCCGCTCCAAGAAGCTTTCTTT. Translated: CASSQDYPLQEAFF.

This clonotype was found many times. The V call is TRBV5-6, the J call TRBJ2-7, with unresolved D. Germline V gene sequence: CDR1 SGHDT, CDR2 YYEEEE. Trimming removed 1 base from V and 4 bases from J, with 6 bases in between. This CDR3 is 12 amino acids long. For the CDR3, the DNA is TGTGCCAGCAGCTTGCGGGCGTACGAGCAGTACTTC. It yields the protein CASSLRAYEQYF. Drawing the rest from reference TRBV5-6 and TRBJ2-7, the complete variable domain is DAGVTQSPTHLIKTRGQQVTLRCSPKSGHDTVSWYQQALGQGPQFIFQYYEEEERQRGNFPDRFSGHQFPNYSSELNVNALLLGDSALYLCASSLRAYEQYFGPGTRLTVT.

This clonotype was counted ten times or more. J is TRBJ2-2 and V is TRBV19; D may be TRBD1 or TRBD2 (6 bases each). This CDR3 has 13 residues. The germline CDR1 and CDR2 sequences are LNHDA and SQIVND (reference sequence). V was pared by 5 bases and J by 8 bases, with 12 bases between. DNA of the CDR3: TGTGCCAGTAGTTGGGGGGCAAGTGGGGAGCTGTTTTTT. It is translated as CASSWGASGELFF. Using reference TRBV19 and TRBJ2-2 for the parts outside the CDR3, the full variable domain is DGGITQSPKYLFRKEGQNVTLSCEQNLNHDAMYWYRQDPGQGLRLIYYSQIVNDFQKGDIAEGYSVSREKKESFPLTVTSAQKNPTAFYLCASSWGASGELFFGEGSRLTVL.

This clonotype was seen a handful of times. The chain employs TRBV12-5 and TRBJ2-1, with a possible D match to TRBD2 (6 bases). Germline loops: CDR1 LGHNT, CDR2 FRNRAP. This CDR3 region has 16 residues. V was shortened by 0 bases and J by 3 bases, with 12 bases between the two germline ends. The CDR3 region is CASGLVLAGIYNEQFF. The CDR3 DNA reads as TGTGCTAGTGGTTTGGTACTCGCGGGAATCTACAATGAGCAGTTCTTC.

This clonotype was seen ten or more times. The chain has TRBV5-1 and TRBJ1-1; perhaps TRBD1 as D (6 bases). The CDR3 sequence is 14 residues long. V was trimmed by 0 bases and J by 5 bases, leaving 11 bases between them. Germline CDR1 is SGHRS and CDR2 is YFSETQ. CDR3 DNA sequence: TGCGCCAGCAGCTTGGCAGGGGTAAGAACTGAAGCTTTCTTT. Translation: CASSLAGVRTEAFF.

This clonotype was detected ten times or more. The chain couples TRBV6-1 to TRBJ2-3; no definite D call. The CDR3 runs 15 residues. The germline V gene has CDR1 MNHNS and CDR2 SASEGT. V gave up 7 bases and J gave up 2 bases, with 16 bases separating them. The CDR3 loop is CASTHMESTTDTQYF. The DNA of the CDR3 is TGTGCCAGCACCCATATGGAGTCTACCACAGATACGCAGTATTTT.

Note on this clonotype: A much larger clone sits a single nucleotide away, making a read error possible. The gene calls are TRBV5-1 and TRBJ2-7; D ambiguous. CDR3 length equals 14 residues. Germline V gene data show CDR1 as SGHRS and CDR2 as YFSETQ. CDR3: CASSLDGRTYEHYF. CDR3 nucleotide sequence: TGCGCCAGCAGCTTGGACGGCAGGACCTACGAGCATTACTTC.

Ten or more counts support this clonotype. The chain links TRBV7-9 to TRBJ2-1; 8 bases are shared with TRBD2. The CDR3 runs to 16 residues. V was pared by 5 bases and J by 7 bases, with 13 bases of the junction left unmatched. CDR1 and CDR2 (germline): SEHNR, FQNEAQ (reference sequence). In DNA, the CDR3 is TGTGCCAGCAGCCCCTCAAGCGGGAGAGTAAAAAATGAGCAGTTCTTC. This translates into CASSPSSGRVKNEQFF.

The V call is TRBV28, the J call TRBJ1-5; tentatively, D is TRBD1 (5 bases). V lost 3 bases and J lost 1, with 7 bases in between. CDR3 length: 14 amino acids. Germline values: CDR1 MDHEN, CDR2 SYDVKM. The CDR3 coding sequence is TGTGCCAGCAGTTTTAGGGACAGCAATCAGCCCCAGCATTTT. Translated, it gives CASSFRDSNQPQHF.